The 10 T cell receptor beta chains listed next were all sequenced from one sample in a study of T-cell reconstitution after alpha-beta-depleted transplantation in children. Unique molecular identifiers were incorporated during preparation of the TCRbeta library. Each CDR3 protein is one row after TCRdb ran MiXCR on the PCR reads. Counted here are fewer than 350,000 distinct CDR3 sequences, roughly a tenth occurring once; the ten biggest clones make up about 8%. Sequencing was performed on PBMCs, taken before TCRalphabeta/CD19-depleted stem cell transplant. All receptors come from a boy younger than two with acute myeloid leukemia, due to receive a stem cell transplant.

This clonotype appeared a few times. This chain links TRBV7-9 with TRBJ2-2; no firm D call. The CDR3 extends over 14 amino acids. Germline lookup yields CDR1 SEHNR and CDR2 FQNEAQ (reference sequence). Trimming pared 1 base from V and 5 bases from J, leaving 8 bases between. The CDR3 is CASSLVQSTGELFF. DNA for the CDR3: TGTGCCAGCAGCTTAGTACAGTCAACCGGGGAGCTGTTTTTT.

This clonotype was counted many times. The chain has TRBV4-2 and TRBJ2-7; D is ambiguous. This CDR3 has 13 residues. CDR1 and CDR2 (germline): LGHNA, YNFKEQ. V lost 4 bases and J 5 bases, leaving 12 bases between the germline ends. The CDR3 loop reads CASSPGQADEQYF. DNA of the CDR3: TGTGCCAGCAGCCCGGGCCAGGCGGACGAGCAGTACTTC.

This clonotype turned up a few times. The V call is TRBV3-1, the J call TRBJ2-7; the match to TRBD2 covers 7 bases. CDR1 LGHDT and CDR2 YNNKEL come from the germline V gene (reference sequence). The CDR3 consists of 17 residues. Trimming cost V 4 bases and J 2 bases; bases outside gene matches: 14. The DNA of the CDR3 is TGTGCCAGCAGCCGGGATCCCCGGGACTACATAGCCTACGAGCAGTACTTC. Translated, it gives CASSRDPRDYIAYEQYF.

CDR3 residues: CASSPSGPREETQYF. The DNA for the CDR3 is TGTGCCAGCAGTCCCAGCGGGCCTAGAGAAGAGACCCAGTACTTC. The chain uses TRBV12-3 or TRBV12-4 and TRBJ2-5; tentative D call: TRBD2 (6 bases). Trimming took off 5 bases at V and 3 bases at J, with 16 bases between the two ends. This CDR3 is 15 amino acids long.

This clonotype showed up many times. This chain uses TRBV29-1 with TRBJ2-2; no clear D. Germline loops: CDR1 SQVTM, CDR2 ANQGSEA. The ends were cut back, 1 base at V and 5 bases at J, with 5 bases in the middle. This CDR3 is 12 amino acids long. The CDR3 nucleotides read TGCAGCGTTGAAGGGCGGACCGGGGAGCTGTTTTTT. This sequence encodes CSVEGRTGELFF.

The V gene is TRBV6-1, the J gene TRBJ2-6; 8 bases match TRBD1. The V segment lost 5 bases and the J segment 0 bases; nucleotides outside the gene matches: 12. The CDR3 is 19 residues long. CDR1 and CDR2 (germline): MNHNS, SASEGT. The chain's CDR3 is CASSSPGDRHGSGANVLTF. The DNA for the CDR3 is TGTGCCAGCAGTAGTCCCGGGGACAGGCATGGCTCTGGGGCCAACGTCCTGACTTTC.

V and J are TRBV2 and TRBJ2-1; D possibly corresponds to TRBD1 (6 bases). This CDR3 is built from 12 residues. The V end was cut by 10 bases, the J end by 7 bases, with 14 bases between. Germline assignment: CDR1 SNHLY and CDR2 FYNNEI. The CDR3 region is CANKGDLNEQFF. CDR3 nucleotide sequence: TGTGCCAATAAGGGGGACCTTAATGAGCAGTTCTTC.

The sample holds many counts of this clonotype. This chain uses TRBV12-3 or TRBV12-4 with TRBJ1-6; D not resolved. V lost 3 bases, J lost 8 bases, and 17 bases lay in between. This CDR3 has 16 amino acids. CDR3 loop: CASSFNSQPGDSPLHF. The CDR3 region has the DNA TGTGCCAGCAGTTTTAACTCCCAGCCCGGGGATTCACCCCTCCACTTT.

CDR3 sequence: CASSVSQADGGGEQYF. The CDR3 DNA follows: TGTGCCAGCAGCGTATCGCAAGCGGACGGGGGCGGCGAGCAGTACTTC. V usage is TRBV9 and J usage is TRBJ2-7; D is possibly TRBD1 or TRBD2 (6 bases each). Trimming took off 1 base at V and 6 bases at J, with 20 bases between the two ends. The CDR3 has 16 amino acids. Germline values: CDR1 SGDLS, CDR2 YYNGEE. Full variable domain (missing parts from reference TRBV9 and TRBJ2-7): DSGVTQTPKHLITATGQRVTLRCSPRSGDLSVYWYQQSLDQGLQFLIQYYNGEERAKGNILERFSAQQFPDLHSELNLSSLELGDSALYFCASSVSQADGGGEQYFGPGTRLTVT.

This clonotype was found many times. The rearrangement links TRBV25-1 to TRBJ2-2; possibly TRBD1 for D (6 bases). There are 16 residues in the CDR3. Trimming removed 5 bases from V and 4 bases from J, with 17 bases in between. CDR1 is MGHDK, CDR2 SYGVNS, per germline. CDR3 nucleotides: TGTGCCAGCAGTCAGACAGGCCTGCGAGGCACCGGGGAGCTGTTTTTT. Amino acids: CASSQTGLRGTGELFF. Full variable domain (missing parts from reference TRBV25-1 and TRBJ2-2): EADIYQTPRYLVIGTGKKITLECSQTMGHDKMYWYQQDPGMELHLIHYSYGVNSTEKGDLSSESTVSRIRTEHFPLTLESARPSHTSQYLCASSQTGLRGTGELFFGEGSRLTVL.